The 21 T cell receptor beta chains given below trace back to one sample, sequenced in a study of cytomegalovirus exposure and HLA in healthy donors. It was with 60 Vbeta and 13 Jbeta primers that the PCR ran. Libraries were prepared by immunoSEQ multiplex PCR; TCRdb keeps only in-frame clonotypes and omits some of them. The sample lists 150,000 to 200,000 clones; 85% to 90% were seen once. Sequenced input: PBMCs. The receptors come from a woman under 30 in good health and CMV-seronegative.

V gene TRBV7-3 combines with J gene TRBJ2-1; 9 nucleotides match TRBD1. The CDR3 runs to 15 residues. J was trimmed by 9 bases and V by 4 bases; bases with no gene match: 10. Per germline, CDR1 SGHTA and CDR2 FQGTGA. The CDR3 here is CASSSSGQGGGEQFF. As DNA, the CDR3 is TGTGCCAGCAGCTCCTCGGGACAGGGAGGAGGTGAGCAGTTCTTC.

The table lists this clone with a count of one. The rearrangement joins TRBV19 to TRBJ2-1; TRBD2 matches 15 bases. The CDR3 has 15 residues. The germline V gene has CDR1 LNHDA and CDR2 SQIVND (reference sequence). Trimming took 5 bases from V and 7 from J; bases not matched to a gene: 3. CDR3 sequence reads: CASSLGLAGGNEQFF. CDR3 in DNA: TGTGCCAGTAGTTTAGGACTAGCGGGAGGGAATGAGCAGTTCTTC.

The rearrangement links TRBV6-6 to TRBJ2-7; D possibly corresponds to TRBD1 (6 bases). This CDR3 has 14 amino acids. Trimming shortened V by 4 bases and J by 3 bases, and 13 bases separated the two germline ends. CDR1 and CDR2 from the germline V gene are MNHNY and SVGAGI (reference sequence). The CDR3 region has the DNA TGTGCCAGCAGTTCTCCCTCGGACAGCTACGAGCAGTACTTC. The encoded protein is CASSSPSDSYEQYF.

The chain is built from TRBV30 and TRBJ1-1, with 8 bases identical to TRBD1. Per germline, CDR1 GTSNPN and CDR2 SVGIG (reference sequence). V dropped 4 bases and J dropped 8; count of bases not matched to a gene: 6. The CDR3 spans 12 residues. The CDR3 DNA reads TGTGCCTGGATCGGGACAGGCATAGAAGCTTTCTTT. As protein: CAWIGTGIEAFF.

The J gene is TRBJ2-1, the V gene TRBV28, with TRBD1 identical over 7 bases. The CDR3 length is 14 residues. Germline V CDR1 and CDR2: MDHEN, SYDVKM. Trimming cost V 6 bases and J 8 bases; bases outside gene matches: 10. CDR3 sequence reads: CASSATGYSDEQFF. For the CDR3, the DNA is TGTGCCAGCAGCGCGACAGGGTACAGCGATGAGCAGTTCTTC.

The J gene is TRBJ1-5, the V gene TRBV29-1, with D maybe TRBD1 (5 bases). V lost 4 bases, J lost 5 bases, and 9 bases lay in between. The CDR3 extends over 12 amino acids. CDR1 SQVTM and CDR2 ANQGSEA come from the germline V gene. The CDR3 DNA is TGCAGCGTTGGAGGCAGGGATCAGCCCCAGCATTTT. As protein: CSVGGRDQPQHF. The full variable domain, completed using reference TRBV29-1 and TRBJ1-5, is SAVISQKPSRDICQRGTSLTIQCQVDSQVTMMFWYRQQPGQSLTLIATANQGSEATYESGFVIDKFPISRPNLTFSTLTVSNMSPEDSSIYLCSVGGRDQPQHFGDGTRLSIL.

This clone was picked up one time. CDR3 amino acids: CASSPSGFSYEQYF. The CDR3 nucleotides read TGTGCCAGCAGCCCATCAGGGTTTTCCTACGAGCAGTACTTC. This chain joins TRBV7-9 and TRBJ2-7; perhaps TRBD1 as D (5 bases). The CDR3 is 14 residues long. With 5 bases removed from V and 1 base from J, the gap between germline ends came to 12 bases. Germline V gives CDR1 SEHNR, CDR2 FQNEAQ (reference sequence).

CDR3 loop: CASSVDLPDGGNEKLFF. DNA of the CDR3: TGTGCCAGCAGCGTAGATCTCCCGGACGGGGGTAATGAAAAACTGTTTTTT. The chain uses TRBV9 and TRBJ1-4, with a possible D match to TRBD1 (5 bases). The CDR3 is 17 residues long. Trimming left V 0 bases short and J 4 bases short, with 16 bases between. The germline V gene has CDR1 SGDLS and CDR2 YYNGEE.

This rearrangement joins TRBV2 to TRBJ1-1; 7 nucleotides line up with TRBD1. The CDR3 sequence is 13 residues long. The germline gives CDR1 SNHLY, CDR2 FYNNEI. V was pared by 4 bases and J by 6 bases, with 5 bases of the junction left unmatched. CDR3 sequence (DNA): TGTGCCAGCAGTGGACAGGGTATCGCTGAAGCTTTCTTT. It yields the protein CASSGQGIAEAFF.

The chain joins TRBV2 to TRBJ2-5, with 9 bases that match TRBD1. CDR1 is SNHLY, CDR2 FYNNEI, per germline. The CDR3 loop spans 13 amino acids. V was clipped by 1 base and J by 10 bases; unmatched bases: 4. The CDR3 is CASSEGDRVNQYF. The CDR3 nucleotides are TGTGCCAGCAGTGAAGGGGACAGGGTGAACCAGTACTTC.

The chain has TRBV14 and TRBJ1-3, with 7 bases fitting TRBD1. The CDR3 runs 15 residues. Germline values: CDR1 SGHDN, CDR2 FVKESK. The V and J ends lost 2 bases and 4 bases, in that order; junction bases with no gene match: 5. CDR3 region: CASSQLTGDGNTIYF. The CDR3 DNA follows: TGTGCCAGCAGCCAATTAACAGGGGACGGAAACACCATATATTTT. The complete variable domain, with remaining parts taken from reference TRBV14 and TRBJ1-3, reads EAGVTQFPSHSVIEKGQTVTLRCDPISGHDNLYWYRRVMGKEIKFLLHFVKESKQDESGMPNNRFLAERTGGTYSTLKVQPAELEDSGVYFCASSQLTGDGNTIYFGEGSWLTVV.

CDR3 nucleotides: TGTGCCAGCAGTTCGTTCACAGATACGCAGTATTTT. Protein product: CASSSFTDTQYF. This chain uses TRBV28 with TRBJ2-3; D not resolved. Per the germline V gene, CDR1 is MDHEN and CDR2 is SYDVKM. Trimming removed 4 bases at V and 2 bases at J, with 4 bases between. The CDR3 length is 12 residues. Variable domain in full (rest from reference TRBV28 and TRBJ2-3): DVKVTQSSRYLVKRTGEKVFLECVQDMDHENMFWYRQDPGLGLRLIYFSYDVKMKEKGDIPEGYSVSREKKERFSLILESASTNQTSMYLCASSSFTDTQYFGPGTRLTVL.

V and J are TRBV6-1 and TRBJ2-5, with 7 positions matching TRBD1. Germline CDR1 and CDR2: MNHNS and SASEGT. V shed 4 bases, J shed 1 base, and the junction held 3 bases outside the gene matches. The CDR3 totals 14 residues. In DNA, the CDR3 is TGTGCCAGCAGTGTCGACAGGGTCCAAGAGACCCAGTACTTC. Translated: CASSVDRVQETQYF.

The J gene is TRBJ2-1, the V gene TRBV5-4; 12 bases are a match to TRBD2. Germline CDR1 reads SGHNT; CDR2 reads YYREEE (reference sequence). The V gene end was trimmed by 0 bases and the J gene end by 7 bases; junction bases not matched to a gene: 11. This CDR3 is 18 amino acids long. The CDR3, as DNA: TGTGCCAGCAGCTTGGGGGGGTCGCTAGCGGGAGGGTCAAATGAGCAGTTCTTC. Amino acid sequence: CASSLGGSLAGGSNEQFF.

The J gene is TRBJ2-1, the V gene TRBV30; 10 bases agree with TRBD2. Germline loops: CDR1 GTSNPN, CDR2 SVGIG (reference sequence). V lost 1 base to trimming and J lost 8 bases; unmatched junction nucleotides: 11. The CDR3 length is 16 residues. The CDR3 here is CAWSGGGAGGLYEQFF. The CDR3 DNA follows: TGTGCCTGGAGTGGAGGGGGAGCGGGGGGGCTGTATGAGCAGTTCTTC.

The chain links TRBV4-1 to TRBJ2-5; the match to TRBD1 covers 9 bases. With V trimmed by 1 base and J by 3 bases, 3 bases remained unmatched. Germline V gene sequence: CDR1 MGHRA, CDR2 YSYEKL. The CDR3 has 15 amino acids. DNA for the CDR3: TGCGCCAGCAGCCAAGGAACAGGGGGCGAAGAGACCCAGTACTTC. It translates to CASSQGTGGEETQYF.

This chain links TRBV7-6 with TRBJ2-1; 8 nucleotides line up with TRBD2. The germline V gene has CDR1 SGHVS and CDR2 FNYEAQ. The CDR3 totals 17 residues. Losses at the gene ends were 4 bases for V and 0 bases for J; bases not matched to a gene: 8. The CDR3 bases are TGTGCCAGCAGCTCCATTTTAGCGGGAAGCTCCTACAATGAGCAGTTCTTC. Protein product: CASSSILAGSSYNEQFF.

This chain connects TRBV11-3 to TRBJ1-1, with a possible D match to TRBD1 (6 bases). The CDR3 covers 15 residues. From germline, CDR1 is SGHNT and CDR2 YENEEA. Trimming took off 0 bases at V and 1 base at J, with 9 bases between the two ends. Here the CDR3 reads CASSLDGQSNTEAFF. The CDR3 nucleotides are TGTGCCAGCAGCTTAGACGGACAGTCGAACACTGAAGCTTTCTTT.

The chain recombines TRBV21-1 with TRBJ2-3; the table gives TRBD2 as D, unverified against the DNA. TRBV21-1 is shown as a pseudogene. CDR3 length equals 19 residues. The CDR3 protein is CASSSMRTSGTTFTDTQYF. The CDR3 DNA reads TGTGCCAGCAGCAGCATGAGAACTAGCGGAACTACTTTCACAGATACGCAGTATTTT.

The chain carries TRBV4-1 and TRBJ2-3; 7 nucleotides align to TRBD2. CDR3 size: 17 residues. The V and J ends lost 1 base and 5 bases, in that order; junction bases with no gene match: 12. Germline V gene sequence: CDR1 MGHRA, CDR2 YSYEKL. CDR3 in DNA: TGCGCCAGCAGCCAAGGGGGAGGGACCGATTTATTAGATACGCAGTATTTT. Protein sequence: CASSQGGGTDLLDTQYF.

Note on this clone: Other DNA sequences within the sample encode an identical CDR3. The chain's CDR3 is CASSPGAGAGDTQYF. The CDR3 bases are TGTGCCAGCAGCCCCGGGGCGGGGGCGGGGGATACGCAGTATTTT. V gene TRBV11-1 combines with J gene TRBJ2-3, with a possible D match to TRBD2 (7 bases). With 5 bases removed from V and 6 bases from J, the gap between germline ends came to 18 bases. This CDR3 has 15 amino acids. In germline, CDR1 is SGHAT, CDR2 FQDESV (reference sequence).